This TCR beta chain originates from a study of identical twins. This clonotype was detected ten times or more. Its antigen is not known. From the 5' RACE reads, TCRdb called clonotypes with MiXCR, one entry per CDR3 protein. The sample has just under 650,000 distinct CDR3 sequences, just over 7% seen once. Regarding the study as a whole: One should note that invariant MAIT and iNKT cells could partly confound zero-insertion analyses. Beta clonotypes that were abundant in cord blood contained fewer insertions, a pattern absent from memory repertoires.

Germline CDR1 and CDR2: ENHRY and SYGVKD. This CDR3 comprises 15 residues. J gave up 9 bases and V 4 bases, and 7 bases lay outside the gene matches. This same sample was also part of a study on yellow fever vaccine responses in identical twins.

Source material: PBMCs. The rearrangement uses TRBV10-3 and TRBJ2-1; 12 bases align to TRBD2. The source of this sequence is a woman between 18 and 29 years old in good health. The CDR3 spells CAISGRTSGRTEQFF. The DNA of the CDR3 is TGTGCCATCAGTGGTCGAACTAGCGGGAGGACTGAGCAGTTCTTC.